This is a list of T cell receptor beta chains from one sample in a study of T cells in Graves' hyperthyroidism and ophthalmopathy. TCRdb analysed the multiplex PCR reads with MiXCR anew, one entry per CDR3 protein. The table has hundreds of thousands of distinct CDR3 sequences, approximately 23% seen once. Input material: blood. The origin of the receptors is a woman between 70 and 85 years old with Graves' ophthalmopathy. Both conserved end residues are part of each CDR3. The D gene is left open where the match is weak. Clone size is not always given. Where it is, it says once, few, many or a class for expanded clones.

TRBJ2-2	few	NA	TRBV6-1	CASSAPSRSPTGELFF	TGTGCCAGCAGTGCTCCGTCCCGTTCCCCGACCGGGGAGCTGTTTTTT
TRBJ2-5	NA	TRBD1	TRBV19	CASSTGQNQETQYF	TGTGCCAGTAGTACGGGACAGAACCAAGAGACCCAGTACTTC
TRBJ2-2	few	TRBD1	TRBV7-9	CASSPDRGHGELFF	TGTGCCAGCAGCCCGGACAGGGGGCACGGGGAGCTGTTTTTT
TRBJ2-7	NA	NA	TRBV20-1	CSARSSDSFYEQYF	TGCAGTGCTAGGTCGTCGGACAGTTTCTACGAGCAGTACTTC
TRBJ2-7	few	NA	TRBV18	CASSPAGSSYEQYF	TGTGCCAGCTCACCGGCCGGGAGCTCCTACGAGCAGTACTTC
TRBJ2-7	NA	NA	TRBV6-1	CASRPTGRPDEQYF	TGTGCCAGCAGACCAACGGGACGGCCCGATGAGCAGTACTTC
TRBJ1-1	few	NA	TRBV18	CASSFSQGDTEAFF	TGTGCCAGCTCATTCTCTCAAGGGGACACTGAAGCTTTCTTT
TRBJ1-1	NA	NA	TRBV7-2	CASNLYGGGTEAFF	TGTGCCAGCAACTTATACGGCGGGGGAACGGAAGCTTTCTTT
TRBJ2-1	many	TRBD2	TRBV12-3/TRBV12-4	CASRGRLAGKNEQFF	TGTGCCAGCAGGGGAAGACTAGCGGGAAAGAATGAGCAGTTCTTC
TRBJ2-7	many	NA	TRBV11-2	CASSLQISSYEQYF	TGTGCCAGCAGCTTGCAGATAAGCTCCTACGAGCAGTACTTC
TRBJ2-7	NA	NA	TRBV12-3/TRBV12-4	CASSQPTGSRYEQYF	TGTGCCAGCAGCCAACCTACAGGTTCCCGGTACGAGCAGTACTTC
TRBJ1-3	few	TRBD1	TRBV6-5	CASSYTRDSSNTIYF	TGTGCCAGCAGTTACACCCGGGACAGTTCCAACACCATATATTTT
TRBJ1-5	many	TRBD1	TRBV7-2	CASSSGQGMGQPQHF	TGTGCCAGCAGCTCTGGACAGGGGATGGGTCAGCCCCAGCATTTT
TRBJ2-1	NA	TRBD2	TRBV27	CASRRTGTTSNEQFF	TGTGCCAGCAGACGGACCGGGACTACCTCCAATGAGCAGTTCTTC